This is a list of T cell receptor beta chains from one sample in a study of radiotherapy plus CTLA-4 blockade in lung cancer. Clones were sequenced by immunoSEQ multiplex PCR, and TCRdb holds only the in-frame ones, with some missing. Among over 85,000 clones, about four fifths were seen once, and the ten largest hold roughly 3.1%. Specimen: peripheral blood, collected from a patient treated with radiotherapy plus ipilimumab. These receptors were obtained from a human donor with non-small cell lung cancer who had a partial response to radiotherapy plus ipilimumab. Some clones in this sample may be carry-over from other donors' samples. Both conserved end residues are part of each CDR3. D genes are given only for firm matches. Clone sizes are given selectively: once, few, many, or a class where the clone is expanded.

d_call clone_size j_call cdr3_length v_call cdr3_nt cdr3_aa
- - TRBJ2-7 14 TRBV11-2 TGTGCCAGCAGCTTAGGTGCAGTCATCTACGAGCAGTACTTC CASSLGAVIYEQYF
- - TRBJ2-2 15 TRBV5-5 TGTGCCAGCAGCTTGGCGGGATCAGGGAGGAGGGAGCTGTTTTTT CASSLAGSGRRELFF
TRBD1 - TRBJ2-6 17 TRBV28 TGTGCCAGCAGTATCACAGGGGGCGATTTTGGGGCCAACGTCCTGACTTTC CASSITGGDFGANVLTF
- - TRBJ2-1 15 TRBV5-1 TGCGCCAGCAGCTTTGATGCGGGTGATGTTAATGAGCAGTTCTTC CASSFDAGDVNEQFF
TRBD1 - TRBJ1-5 15 TRBV6-5 TGTGCCAGCACCCGGACAGGAGATATCAATCAGCCCCAGCATTTT CASTRTGDINQPQHF
- few TRBJ1-1 18 TRBV19 TGTGCCAGTAGCAGACGAATACCCATTCCCGGGAAGAACACTGAAGCTTTCTTT CASSRRIPIPGKNTEAFF
- - TRBJ2-2 16 TRBV7-3 TGTGCCAGCAGCTTATTGGGGGGAGGAAACACCGGGGAGCTGTTTTTT CASSLLGGGNTGELFF
TRBD2 few TRBJ2-7 14 TRBV19 TGTGCCAGTAGTGCAGCGGGAGTACGGGCCGAGCAGTACTTC CASSAAGVRAEQYF
- - TRBJ2-5 14 TRBV6-5 TGTGCCAGCAGACGGACAGGGCGGGGGGAGACCCAGTACTTC CASRRTGRGETQYF
TRBD2 - TRBJ2-2 16 TRBV19 TGTGCCAGTAGTCGGTGGACTAGCGGGGGGTCCGGGGAGCTGTTTTTT CASSRWTSGGSGELFF
- once TRBJ2-1 15 TRBV11-3 TGTGCCAGCAGCTTGTGGCCAGGGGAACTTGGTGAGCAGTTCTTC CASSLWPGELGEQFF